The present T cell receptor beta chain was sequenced within a study of T cell responses to AZD1222 COVID-19 vaccine. V lost 0 bases and J lost 5, with 14 bases in between. Germline CDR1 reads MGHRA; CDR2 reads YSYEKL. The CDR3 sequence is 16 residues long. The assay was immunoSEQ multiplex PCR, and TCRdb's table has in-frame clones only and misses some. Of more than 95,000 clones detected, 75% to 90% appear once; the ten largest clones hold around 9%. This clonotype originated in an adult in good health. Sequences were derived from peripheral blood, sampled on day 0 of AZD1222 vaccination. The chain joins TRBV4-1 to TRBJ2-1; the D gene is possibly TRBD2 (6 bases). DNA of the CDR3: TGCGCCAGCAGCCAAGATGGGGGGACGGCCCACAATGAGCAGTTCTTC. Its translation: CASSQDGGTAHNEQFF.